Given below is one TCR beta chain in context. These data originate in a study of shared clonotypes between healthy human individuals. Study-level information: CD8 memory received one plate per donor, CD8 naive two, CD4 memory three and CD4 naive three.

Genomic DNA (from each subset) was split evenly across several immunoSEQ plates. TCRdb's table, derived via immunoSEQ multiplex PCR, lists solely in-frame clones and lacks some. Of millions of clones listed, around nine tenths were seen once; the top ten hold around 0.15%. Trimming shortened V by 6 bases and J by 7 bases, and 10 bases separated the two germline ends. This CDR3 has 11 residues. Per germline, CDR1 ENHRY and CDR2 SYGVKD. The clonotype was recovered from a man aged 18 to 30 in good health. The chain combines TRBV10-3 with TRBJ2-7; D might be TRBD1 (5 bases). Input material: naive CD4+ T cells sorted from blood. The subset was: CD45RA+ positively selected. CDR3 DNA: TGTGCCATCAGCGACAGCTTTGAGCAGTACTTC. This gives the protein CAISDSFEQYF.